Listed below are T cell receptor beta chains from one sample, sequenced in a study of early T cells in non-severe SARS-CoV-2 infection. TCRdb ran MiXCR on the 5' RACE reads and lists one entry per CDR3 protein. Of 75,000 to 100,000 distinct CDR3 sequences listed, around 14% are singletons. The specimen sequenced was whole blood. The receptors shown here come from an adult who was a healthcare worker with PCR-confirmed SARS-CoV-2 infection or an uninfected control (not recorded which). The CDR3 runs from the conserved cysteine through the conserved F or W. The order of the fields is CDR3 protein, CDR3 DNA, J gene, clone size, V gene, D gene. D genes are given only for firm matches. Part of the rows lack a size; the others show once, few, many or a class for expanded clones.

CASRQTGENTIYF,TGTGCCAGCAGACAGACAGGGGAAAACACCATATATTTT,TRBJ1-3,few,TRBV12-3/TRBV12-4,TRBD1
CASSIRAGTSSANEQFF,TGTGCCAGTAGTATAAGGGCCGGGACTAGCTCTGCGAATGAGCAGTTCTTC,TRBJ2-1,many,TRBV19,TRBD2
CSIGAPRSAFF,TGCAGTATAGGGGCGCCGCGCTCAGCTTTCTTT,TRBJ1-1,few,TRBV20-1,NA
CASGQRGGGDYGYTF,TGTGCCAGTGGGCAAAGAGGCGGGGGGGACTATGGCTACACCTTC,TRBJ1-2,NA,TRBV19,NA
CASSLGTFRGDTQYF,TGTGCCAGCAGCCTCGGGACATTTAGGGGAGATACGCAGTATTTT,TRBJ2-3,NA,TRBV7-2,NA
CASTPGGGTYGYTF,TGTGCCAGTACCCCGGGGGGGGGCACCTATGGCTACACCTTC,TRBJ1-2,few,TRBV19,NA
CASSNERPNTGELFF,TGTGCCAGCTCAAATGAGCGTCCGAACACCGGGGAGCTGTTTTTT,TRBJ2-2,NA,TRBV18,NA
CASSDREIYEQYF,TGTGCCAGCAGTGATCGGGAGATCTACGAGCAGTACTTC,TRBJ2-7,medium-sized,TRBV2,NA
CASSVSNNEQFF,TGTGCCAGCAGTGTTAGCAACAATGAGCAGTTCTTC,TRBJ2-1,once,TRBV6-1,NA
CASSLEGAPYGYTF,TGCGCCAGCAGCTTAGAAGGTGCCCCCTATGGCTACACCTTC,TRBJ1-2,NA,TRBV5-1,NA
CASSSSGTSAPADTQYF,TGTGCCAGCAGCAGCTCCGGGACTAGCGCCCCCGCAGATACGCAGTATTTT,TRBJ2-3,NA,TRBV6-1,TRBD2
CASTSRTVNTEAFF,TGTGCCAGCACTTCACGCACAGTGAACACTGAAGCTTTCTTT,TRBJ1-1,NA,TRBV12-3/TRBV12-4,NA
CASSDILAGESYNEQFF,TGTGCCAGCAGTGACATCCTAGCGGGAGAGTCCTACAATGAGCAGTTCTTC,TRBJ2-1,few,TRBV2,TRBD2
CAISKPGLAGGPQYF,TGTGCCATCAGTAAACCGGGACTAGCGGGAGGCCCGCAGTATTTT,TRBJ2-3,few,TRBV10-3,TRBD2
CSVEGSPYGYTF,TGCAGCGTTGAGGGCAGTCCCTATGGCTACACCTTC,TRBJ1-2,many,TRBV29-1,NA
CASRPGGQATEAFF,TGTGCCAGCAGGCCAGGGGGCCAGGCCACTGAAGCTTTCTTT,TRBJ1-1,many,TRBV7-6,TRBD1
CASSSGQDNEKLFF,TGTGCCAGCAGCTCGGGACAGGACAATGAAAAACTGTTTTTT,TRBJ1-4,many,TRBV6-6,TRBD1
CASSERWGASNEQFF,TGTGCCAGCAGTGAAAGGTGGGGCGCGTCCAATGAGCAGTTCTTC,TRBJ2-1,many,TRBV6-1,NA
CASSPRQGASVGNTIYF,TGTGCCAGCAGCCCGCGACAGGGGGCATCGGTGGGAAACACCATATATTTT,TRBJ1-3,NA,TRBV7-6,TRBD1
CASRGQTSGANVLTF,TGTGCCAGTAGGGGACAGACCTCTGGGGCCAACGTCCTGACTTTC,TRBJ2-6,once,TRBV19,TRBD1
CASSPGLAGGSTDTQYF,TGTGCCAGCTCACCTGGACTAGCGGGAGGGAGCACAGATACGCAGTATTTT,TRBJ2-3,few,TRBV18,TRBD2
CASSSGGRTEAFF,TGTGCCAGCAGTTCCGGGGGGAGGACTGAAGCTTTCTTT,TRBJ1-1,few,TRBV12-3/TRBV12-4,NA
CASSLRDRINEQFF,TGTGCCAGCAGTTTAAGGGACAGGATCAATGAGCAGTTCTTC,TRBJ2-1,NA,TRBV28,TRBD1
CATSDLDGLSTDTQYF,TGTGCCACCAGTGATTTGGACGGACTTTCCACAGATACGCAGTATTTT,TRBJ2-3,NA,TRBV24-1,NA
CSALLTSTGELFF,TGCAGTGCCCTCTTGACTAGCACCGGGGAGCTGTTTTTT,TRBJ2-2,few,TRBV20-1,NA
CASSERGNDQPQHF,TGTGCCAGCAGTGAAAGAGGGAACGATCAGCCCCAGCATTTT,TRBJ1-5,NA,TRBV6-1,NA
CASSLLGPSYEQYF,TGTGCCAGCAGCCTTTTAGGTCCGTCCTACGAGCAGTACTTC,TRBJ2-7,NA,TRBV7-8,NA
CASSLLLAGGHNEQFF,TGTGCCAGCAGCCTTCTCCTAGCGGGAGGACACAATGAGCAGTTCTTC,TRBJ2-1,NA,TRBV6-5,TRBD2
CASSPLFETGLTDTQYF,TGTGCCAGCAGTCCCCTTTTCGAGACAGGGCTCACAGATACGCAGTATTTT,TRBJ2-3,NA,TRBV6-5,TRBD1
CASSGRERGNQPQHF,TGTGCCAGCAGCGGTAGGGAGAGGGGCAATCAGCCCCAGCATTTT,TRBJ1-5,NA,TRBV5-5,NA
CASTPGRNRILRNTGELFF,TGTGCCAGCACCCCCGGGAGGAACAGGATATTAAGGAACACCGGGGAGCTGTTTTTT,TRBJ2-2,NA,TRBV3-1,TRBD2
CASSESGTSGRVGNEQFF,TGTGCCAGCAGTGAATCGGGGACTAGCGGGAGGGTTGGCAATGAGCAGTTCTTC,TRBJ2-1,many,TRBV25-1,TRBD2
CASSPTAGFEMGYTF,TGCGCCAGCAGCCCGACGGCAGGGTTCGAAATGGGCTACACCTTC,TRBJ1-2,NA,TRBV5-1,NA
CASSELNRPNEKLFF,TGTGCCAGCAGCGAGCTAAACCGGCCTAATGAAAAACTGTTTTTT,TRBJ1-4,NA,TRBV9,NA
CASSQGGHRGYTF,TGTGCCAGCAGCCAAGGAGGGCATAGGGGCTACACCTTC,TRBJ1-2,once,TRBV3-1,NA
CASSQGWSGYGNTIYF,TGCGCCAGCAGCCAAGGATGGAGTGGATATGGAAACACCATATATTTT,TRBJ1-3,NA,TRBV4-1,NA
CASSLVAGGETEAFF,TGCGCCAGCAGCTTGGTTGCAGGGGGCGAGACTGAAGCTTTCTTT,TRBJ1-1,few,TRBV5-1,TRBD1
CASSLHRGLNQPQHF,TGTGCCAGCAGCTTACACAGGGGCCTCAATCAGCCCCAGCATTTT,TRBJ1-5,NA,TRBV7-8,TRBD1
CASSGGLVTYNEQFF,TGTGCCAGCAGTGGGGGGCTAGTCACCTACAATGAGCAGTTCTTC,TRBJ2-1,few,TRBV6-1,NA
CASSLGAWNEQFF,TGTGCCAGCAGCTTAGGGGCGTGGAATGAGCAGTTCTTC,TRBJ2-1,many,TRBV7-8,NA
CASSRPGDWDTGANVLTF,TGTGCCAGTAGTCGGCCGGGAGACTGGGACACTGGGGCCAACGTCCTGACTTTC,TRBJ2-6,few,TRBV19,NA
CSASVQGRYSNQPQHF,TGCAGTGCTTCTGTGCAGGGACGTTATAGCAATCAGCCCCAGCATTTT,TRBJ1-5,few,TRBV20-1,NA
CASSFDGAGEWNGYTF,TGTGCCAGCAGTTTCGACGGGGCGGGAGAGTGGAATGGCTACACCTTC,TRBJ1-2,few,TRBV27,NA
CASSPTLLADTQYF,TGTGCCAGCAGCCCTACCCTACTAGCGGATACGCAGTATTTT,TRBJ2-3,NA,TRBV11-2,TRBD2
CASSGGLAGASHEQYF,TGTGCCAGCAGCGGTGGACTAGCGGGAGCCTCCCACGAGCAGTACTTC,TRBJ2-7,few,TRBV11-2,TRBD2
CASSPTIYNEQFF,TGTGCCAGTAGTCCGACTATCTACAATGAGCAGTTCTTC,TRBJ2-1,many,TRBV19,NA
CASSLVVRAGGTDTQYF,TGTGCCAGCAGCTTAGTAGTGAGAGCGGGCGGAACAGATACGCAGTATTTT,TRBJ2-3,few,TRBV7-2,NA
CASRRGGDEAFF,TGTGCCAGCCGTCGGGGGGGAGATGAAGCTTTCTTT,TRBJ1-1,NA,TRBV11-2,NA
CASSYHLLAGNTGELFF,TGTGCCAGCAGTTATCACCTACTAGCGGGTAACACCGGGGAGCTGTTTTTT,TRBJ2-2,NA,TRBV6-5,TRBD2
CASSQDWDRGAFF,TGTGCCAGCAGCCAAGATTGGGACAGGGGGGCTTTCTTT,TRBJ1-1,few,TRBV3-1,TRBD1
CATSRTRDTPFIEQYF,TGTGCCACCAGCAGAACCCGGGACACGCCTTTTATCGAGCAGTACTTC,TRBJ2-7,many,TRBV15,NA
CASGSEGGFTDEQFF,TGTGCTAGTGGCTCTGAAGGGGGGTTTACCGATGAGCAGTTCTTC,TRBJ2-1,many,TRBV12-5,NA
CASSLVGYRSSYEQYF,TGTGCCAGCAGCTTAGTCGGCTATAGGAGCTCCTACGAGCAGTACTTC,TRBJ2-7,NA,TRBV7-2,NA
CASSLGTGSVQYF,TGTGCCAGCAGTCTAGGGACAGGGTCGGTGCAGTACTTC,TRBJ2-7,NA,TRBV27,TRBD1
CASSLVGSYNSPLHF,TGTGCCAGCAGCTTAGTCGGGTCCTATAATTCACCCCTCCACTTT,TRBJ1-6,many,TRBV7-8,NA
CASSPRQGLGKPQHF,TGTGCCAGTAGTCCACGACAGGGGCTTGGTAAGCCCCAGCATTTT,TRBJ1-5,many,TRBV19,TRBD1
CASSFHRGQGSSYEQYF,TGTGCCAGCAGCTTCCACAGGGGACAGGGGTCCTCCTACGAGCAGTACTTC,TRBJ2-7,few,TRBV11-2,TRBD1